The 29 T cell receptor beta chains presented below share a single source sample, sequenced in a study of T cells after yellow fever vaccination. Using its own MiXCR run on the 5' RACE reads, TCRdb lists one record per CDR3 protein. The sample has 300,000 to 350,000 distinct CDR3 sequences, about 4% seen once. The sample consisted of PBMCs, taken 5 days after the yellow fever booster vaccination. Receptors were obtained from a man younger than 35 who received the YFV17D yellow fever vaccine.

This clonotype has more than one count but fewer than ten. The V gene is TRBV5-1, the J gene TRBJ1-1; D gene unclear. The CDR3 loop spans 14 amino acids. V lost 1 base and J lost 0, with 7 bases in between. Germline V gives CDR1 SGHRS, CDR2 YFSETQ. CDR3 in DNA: TGCGCCAGCAGCTTGCCAAGCATGAACACTGAAGCTTTCTTT. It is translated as CASSLPSMNTEAFF.

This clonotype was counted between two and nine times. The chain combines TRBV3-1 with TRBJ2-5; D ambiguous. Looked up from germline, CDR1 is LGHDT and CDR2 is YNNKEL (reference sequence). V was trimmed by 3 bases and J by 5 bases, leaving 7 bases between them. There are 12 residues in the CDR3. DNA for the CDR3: TGTGCCAGCAGCCAGGATGCGGAGACCCAGTACTTC. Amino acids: CASSQDAETQYF.

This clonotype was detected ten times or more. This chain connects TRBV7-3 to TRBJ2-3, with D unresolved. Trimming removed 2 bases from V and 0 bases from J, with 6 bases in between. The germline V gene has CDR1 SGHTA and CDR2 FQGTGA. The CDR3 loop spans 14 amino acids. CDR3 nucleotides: TGTGCCAGCAGCTTATCGCAAAGCACAGATACGCAGTATTTT. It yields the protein CASSLSQSTDTQYF.

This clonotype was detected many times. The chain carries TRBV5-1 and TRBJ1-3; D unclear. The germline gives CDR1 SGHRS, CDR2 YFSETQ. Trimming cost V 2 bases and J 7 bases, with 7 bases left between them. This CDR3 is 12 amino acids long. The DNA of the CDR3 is TGCGCCAGCAGCTTCCTCGGGAACACCATATATTTT. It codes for CASSFLGNTIYF.

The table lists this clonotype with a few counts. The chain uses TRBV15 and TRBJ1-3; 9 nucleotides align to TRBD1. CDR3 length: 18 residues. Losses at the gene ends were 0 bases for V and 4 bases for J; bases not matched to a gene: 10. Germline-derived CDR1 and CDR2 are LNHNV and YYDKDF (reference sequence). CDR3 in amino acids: CATSRDLFGQGRGNTIYF. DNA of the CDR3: TGTGCCACCAGCAGAGATTTGTTTGGACAGGGGAGAGGAAACACCATATATTTT.

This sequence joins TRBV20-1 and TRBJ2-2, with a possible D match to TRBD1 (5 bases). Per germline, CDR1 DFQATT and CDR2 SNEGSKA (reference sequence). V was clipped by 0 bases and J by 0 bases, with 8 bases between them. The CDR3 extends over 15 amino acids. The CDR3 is CSAREPGSNTGELFF. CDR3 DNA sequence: TGCAGTGCTAGAGAACCAGGGTCGAACACCGGGGAGCTGTTTTTT.

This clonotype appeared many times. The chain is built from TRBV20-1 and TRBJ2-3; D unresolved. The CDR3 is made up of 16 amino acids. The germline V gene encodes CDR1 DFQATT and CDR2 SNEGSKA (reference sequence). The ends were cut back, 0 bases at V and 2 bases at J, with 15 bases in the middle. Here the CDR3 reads CSARDLRAGYTDTQYF. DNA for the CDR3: TGCAGTGCTAGAGATCTCCGGGCAGGATACACAGATACGCAGTATTTT.

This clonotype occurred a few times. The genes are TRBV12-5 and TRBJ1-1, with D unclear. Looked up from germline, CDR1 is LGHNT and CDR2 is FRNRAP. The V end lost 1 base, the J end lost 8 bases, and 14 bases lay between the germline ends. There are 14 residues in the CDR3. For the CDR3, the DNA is TGTGCTAGTGGTTTGGGCCCCCGTGGGGAGGAAGCTTTCTTT. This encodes CASGLGPRGEEAFF.

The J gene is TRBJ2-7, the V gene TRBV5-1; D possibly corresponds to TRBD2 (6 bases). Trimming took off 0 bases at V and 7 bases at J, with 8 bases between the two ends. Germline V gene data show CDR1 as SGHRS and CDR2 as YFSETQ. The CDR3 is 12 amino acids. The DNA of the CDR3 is TGCGCCAGCAGCTTGGCCGCGGGGGAGCAGTACTTC. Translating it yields CASSLAAGEQYF.

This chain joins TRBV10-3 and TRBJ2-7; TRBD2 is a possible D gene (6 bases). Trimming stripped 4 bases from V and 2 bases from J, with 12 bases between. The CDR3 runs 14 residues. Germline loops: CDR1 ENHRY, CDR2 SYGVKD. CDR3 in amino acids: CAISGGDATYEQYF. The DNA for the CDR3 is TGTGCCATCAGTGGGGGGGACGCCACCTACGAGCAGTACTTC.

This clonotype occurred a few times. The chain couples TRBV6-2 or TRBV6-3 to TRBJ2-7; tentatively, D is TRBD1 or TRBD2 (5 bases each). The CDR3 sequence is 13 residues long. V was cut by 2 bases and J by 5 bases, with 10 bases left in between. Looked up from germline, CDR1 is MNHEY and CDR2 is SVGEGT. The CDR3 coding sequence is TGTGCCAGCAGTTACGGGGGTACGGACGAGCAGTACGTC. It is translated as CASSYGGTDEQYV.

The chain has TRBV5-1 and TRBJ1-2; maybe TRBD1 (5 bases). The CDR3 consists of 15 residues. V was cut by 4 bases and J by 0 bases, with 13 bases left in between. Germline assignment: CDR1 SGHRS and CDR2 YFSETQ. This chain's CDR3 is CASSGAGTANYGYTF. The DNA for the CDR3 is TGCGCCAGCAGCGGGGCTGGGACGGCTAACTATGGCTACACCTTC.

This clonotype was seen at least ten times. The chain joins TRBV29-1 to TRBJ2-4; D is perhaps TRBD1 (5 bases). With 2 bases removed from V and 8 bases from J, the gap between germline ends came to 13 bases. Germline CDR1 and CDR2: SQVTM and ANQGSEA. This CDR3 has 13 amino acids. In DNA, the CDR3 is TGCAGCGTTGAAAGCAGGGTGACGGACATTCAGTACTTC. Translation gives CSVESRVTDIQYF.

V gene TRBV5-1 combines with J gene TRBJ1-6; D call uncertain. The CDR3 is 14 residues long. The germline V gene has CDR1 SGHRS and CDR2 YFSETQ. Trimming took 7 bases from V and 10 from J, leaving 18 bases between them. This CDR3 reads CASPQMSGHSPLHF. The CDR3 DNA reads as TGCGCCAGCCCCCAGATGAGCGGGCACTCACCCCTCCACTTT.

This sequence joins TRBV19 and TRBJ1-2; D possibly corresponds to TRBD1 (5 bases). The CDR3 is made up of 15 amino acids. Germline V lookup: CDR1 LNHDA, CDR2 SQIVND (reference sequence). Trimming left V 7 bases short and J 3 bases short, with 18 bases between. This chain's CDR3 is CASNVGEPRHYGYTF. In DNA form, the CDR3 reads TGTGCCAGTAACGTGGGGGAGCCCCGTCACTATGGCTACACCTTC.

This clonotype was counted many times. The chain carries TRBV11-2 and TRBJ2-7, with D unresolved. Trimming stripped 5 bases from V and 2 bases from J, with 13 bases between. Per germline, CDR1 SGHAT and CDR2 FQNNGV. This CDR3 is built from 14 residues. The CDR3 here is CASSPRTDAYEQYF. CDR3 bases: TGTGCCAGCAGCCCACGGACGGATGCCTACGAGCAGTACTTC.

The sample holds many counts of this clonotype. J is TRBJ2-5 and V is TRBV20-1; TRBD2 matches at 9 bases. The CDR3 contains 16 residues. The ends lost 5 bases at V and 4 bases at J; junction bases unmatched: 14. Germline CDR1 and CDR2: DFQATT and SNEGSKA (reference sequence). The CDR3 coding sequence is TGCAGTGCTCCGAAGGCCGGGACTAGCCCCAGAGAGACCCAGTACTTC. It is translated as CSAPKAGTSPRETQYF.

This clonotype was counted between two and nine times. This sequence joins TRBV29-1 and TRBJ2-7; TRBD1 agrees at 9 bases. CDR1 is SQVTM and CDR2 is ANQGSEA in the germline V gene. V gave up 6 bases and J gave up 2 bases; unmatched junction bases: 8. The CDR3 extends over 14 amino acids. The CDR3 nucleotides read TGCAGCGTCTACGGACAGGGGATTACCTACGAGCAGTACTTC. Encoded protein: CSVYGQGITYEQYF.

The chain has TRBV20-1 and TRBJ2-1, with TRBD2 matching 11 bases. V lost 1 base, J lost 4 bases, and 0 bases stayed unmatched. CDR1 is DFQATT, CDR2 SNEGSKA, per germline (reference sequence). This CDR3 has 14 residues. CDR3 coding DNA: TGCAGTGCTAGAGGGACTAGCGGGTACAATGAGCAGTTCTTC. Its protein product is CSARGTSGYNEQFF.

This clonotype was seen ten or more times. The CDR3 loop reads CASSDRAYYNEQFF. The CDR3 coding sequence is TGTGCCAGCAGTGACAGGGCCTACTACAATGAGCAGTTCTTC. This chain connects TRBV7-9 to TRBJ2-1; 7 nucleotides agree with TRBD1. The CDR3 contains 14 residues. Looked up from germline, CDR1 is SEHNR and CDR2 is FQNEAQ (reference sequence). V was pared by 6 bases and J by 3 bases, with 5 bases of the junction left unmatched.

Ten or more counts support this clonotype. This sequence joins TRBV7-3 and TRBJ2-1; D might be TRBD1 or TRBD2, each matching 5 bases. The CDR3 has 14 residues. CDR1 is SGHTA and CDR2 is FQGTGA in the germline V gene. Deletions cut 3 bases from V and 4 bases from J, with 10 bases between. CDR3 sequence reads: CASSLGTEYNEQFF. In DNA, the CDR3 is TGTGCCAGCAGCTTGGGGACGGAGTACAATGAGCAGTTCTTC.

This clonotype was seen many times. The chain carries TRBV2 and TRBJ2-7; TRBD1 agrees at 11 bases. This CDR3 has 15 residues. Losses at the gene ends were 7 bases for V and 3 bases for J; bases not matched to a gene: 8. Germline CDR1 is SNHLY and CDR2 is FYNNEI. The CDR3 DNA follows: TGTGCCAGCACCCAGGGACAGGGGGGGAACTACGAGCAGTACTTC. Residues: CASTQGQGGNYEQYF.

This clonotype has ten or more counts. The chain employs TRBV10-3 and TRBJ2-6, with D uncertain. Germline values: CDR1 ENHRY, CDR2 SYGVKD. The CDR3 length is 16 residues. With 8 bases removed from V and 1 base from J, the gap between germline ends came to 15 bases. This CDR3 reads CAISATVLSGANVLTF. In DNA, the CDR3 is TGTGCCATCTCGGCTACAGTATTGTCTGGGGCCAACGTCCTGACTTTC.

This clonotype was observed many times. The CDR3: CASSANINTEAFF. CDR3 in DNA: TGTGCCAGCAGCGCAAATATAAACACTGAAGCTTTCTTT. The rearrangement uses TRBV9 and TRBJ1-1; D gene unclear. Germline V gives CDR1 SGDLS, CDR2 YYNGEE. V lost 3 bases and J lost 2, with 8 bases in between. The length of the CDR3 is 13 residues.

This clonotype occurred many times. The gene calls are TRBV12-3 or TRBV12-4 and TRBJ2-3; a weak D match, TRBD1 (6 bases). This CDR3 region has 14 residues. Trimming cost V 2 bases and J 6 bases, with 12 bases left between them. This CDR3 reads CASSLRDTKDTQYF. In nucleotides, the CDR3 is TGTGCCAGCAGTTTACGGGACACCAAGGATACGCAGTATTTT.

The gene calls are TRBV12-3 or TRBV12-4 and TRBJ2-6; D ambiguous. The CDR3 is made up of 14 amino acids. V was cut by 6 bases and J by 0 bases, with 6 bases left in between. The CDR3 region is CASRGHSGANVLTF. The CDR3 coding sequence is TGTGCCAGCAGAGGCCACTCTGGGGCCAACGTCCTGACTTTC.

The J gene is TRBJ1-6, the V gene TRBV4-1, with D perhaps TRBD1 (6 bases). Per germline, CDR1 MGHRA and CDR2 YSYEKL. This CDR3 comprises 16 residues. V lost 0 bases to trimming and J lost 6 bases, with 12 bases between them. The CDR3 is CASSQDTAGANSPLHF. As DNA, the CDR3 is TGCGCCAGCAGCCAAGATACGGCAGGGGCTAATTCACCCCTCCACTTT.

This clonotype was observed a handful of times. CDR3 sequence: CATRGFSPTGANVLTF. As DNA, the CDR3 is TGTGCCACCCGCGGGTTTTCACCCACTGGGGCCAACGTCCTGACTTTC. This chain links TRBV12-3 or TRBV12-4 with TRBJ2-6, with D perhaps matching TRBD2 (5 bases). Trimming took off 10 bases at V and 2 bases at J, with 18 bases between the two ends. The CDR3 is 16 residues long.

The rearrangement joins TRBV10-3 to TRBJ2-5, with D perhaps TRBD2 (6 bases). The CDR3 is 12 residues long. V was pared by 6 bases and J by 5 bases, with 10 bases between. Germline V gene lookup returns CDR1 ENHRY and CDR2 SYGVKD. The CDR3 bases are TGTGCCATCAGGGGTCGGGGGGAGACCCAGTACTTC. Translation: CAIRGRGETQYF.